Listed below are T cell receptor beta chains from one sample, sequenced in a study of shared T cell receptors in the human thymus. Method: immunoSEQ multiplex PCR; TCRdb's copy keeps in-frame clones and lacks some. The table lists some 760,000 clones, approximately 85% of them singletons, with about 0.0098% in the top ten. These data are also associated with another study on human thymus T cells.

The source material was thymocytes. These receptors were obtained from a girl in the first two years of life with a congenital heart defect. CDR3s include the opening cysteine and the closing phenylalanine or tryptophan.

j_gene	v_gene	len	CDR3aa
TRBJ2-1	TRBV7-2	14	CASSLGDRGNEQFF
TRBJ2-7	TRBV27	19	CASSTARDRGYLKAGEQYF
TRBJ2-7	TRBV6-1	15	CASSVPLGPFYEQYF
TRBJ1-6	TRBV5-4	13	CASSLTAAGTLHF
TRBJ1-5	TRBV6-5	16	CASSFTQQGGHQPQHF
TRBJ2-6	TRBV7-6	16	CASSSDGGSGANVLTF
TRBJ1-5	TRBV19	14	CASSPRTGIQPQHF
TRBJ1-5	TRBV28	18	CASSLSLGWGRSNQPQHF
TRBJ1-2	TRBV11-2	18	CASSFEPGGHLRDYGYTF
TRBJ2-2	TRBV5-8	16	CASSLFDRVANGELFF
TRBJ2-5	TRBV15	12	CAASLQGRTQYF
TRBJ2-7	TRBV10-2	15	CASSEFGQGFREQYF
TRBJ1-4	TRBV27	16	CASAVFPFATNEKLFF
TRBJ2-1	TRBV4-3	19	CASSQGEGTGHGVHNEQFF
TRBJ1-1	TRBV28	15	CASSLRTDKNTEAFF
TRBJ2-5	TRBV5-1	15	CASSILGDFQETQYF
TRBJ2-7	TRBV7-8	16	CAGSALVGGISYEQYF
TRBJ2-7	TRBV6-1	15	CASSEGERTDYEQYF
TRBJ2-1	TRBV28	19	CATQARGTGHGTVCNEQFF
TRBJ1-1	TRBV7-3	14	CASSYRQMHTEAFF
TRBJ1-2	TRBV4-3	17	CASSRQRKTGENYGYTF
TRBJ1-4	TRBV7-9	17	CASSFARDRRFGEKLFF
TRBJ2-7	TRBV19	19	CASSIAGTSGAAPDYEQYF
TRBJ1-1	TRBV19	13	CASSIPTESEAFF
TRBJ2-2	TRBV28	15	CASSPPPWNTGELFF
TRBJ2-7	TRBV5-1	15	CASRLLSGTVYEQYF
TRBJ1-4	TRBV5-1	16	CASSWDNSEEDEKLFF
TRBJ2-2	TRBV25-1	16	CASSGQDRGDTGELFF
TRBJ1-1	TRBV27	17	CASSFGGGRLLNTEAFF
TRBJ2-5	TRBV7-2	19	CASSSPETSGGAKGETQYF
TRBJ1-1	TRBV25-1	14	CASSSGTKNTEAFF
TRBJ1-2	TRBV7-2	15	CASNPIPTALYGYTF
TRBJ1-6	TRBV7-2	14	CASSTGPYNSPLHF
TRBJ2-1	TRBV25-1	18	CASSEGQRGHLPYNEQFF
TRBJ1-2	TRBV5-8	12	CASSPEGEGYTF
TRBJ2-1	TRBV10-3	16	CAISGPDTNSYNEQFF
TRBJ1-5	TRBV27	16	CASSPPGTEVDQPQHF
TRBJ1-2	TRBV2	14	CASRVTGGDYGYTF
TRBJ1-6	TRBV7-8	16	CASSPTPGVLDSPLHF
TRBJ1-5	TRBV28	22	CASSLSIDGTVLFPYSNQPQHF
TRBJ1-2	TRBV5-6	16	CASRTMTPQGTGGYTF
TRBJ2-1	TRBV7-9	18	CASRNGGLRGYTYNEQFF
TRBJ1-1	TRBV5-5	17	CASRAGTVFDRDTEAFF
TRBJ2-1	TRBV14	16	CASSRQGDPSYNEQFF